This T cell receptor beta chain was found in a study of T cells in Graves' hyperthyroidism and ophthalmopathy. The CDR3 is made up of 13 amino acids. Trimming cost V 7 bases and J 2 bases, with 10 bases left between them. Germline values: CDR1 SGHRS, CDR2 YFSETQ. Amplification of TCR beta CDR3 regions was performed using RNA transcripts as template. HTBI primers were employed in a first-round RT-PCR of the TCR CDR3. Via MiXCR, TCRdb re-called the multiplex PCR reads, giving one row per CDR3 protein. This table has roughly 700,000 distinct CDR3 sequences, 11% to 15% appearing once. Each patient was aged 18 to 65 and had newly diagnosed hyperthyroidism of under 2 months' duration. Exclusion of patients followed from uncontrolled infection, other autoimmune disease, pregnancy or lactation.

The receptor was isolated from a woman under 30 with Graves' hyperthyroidism. The V and J genes are TRBV5-1 and TRBJ2-1; D remains ambiguous. Material: blood. The CDR3 loop is CASGPSTYNEQFF. CDR3 bases: TGCGCCAGCGGGCCTTCAACCTACAATGAGCAGTTCTTC. Full variable domain (missing parts from reference TRBV5-1 and TRBJ2-1): KAGVTQTPRYLIKTRGQQVTLSCSPISGHRSVSWYQQTPGQGLQFLFEYFSETQRNKGNFPGRFSGRQFSNSRSEMNVSTLELGDSALYLCASGPSTYNEQFFGPGTRLTVL.